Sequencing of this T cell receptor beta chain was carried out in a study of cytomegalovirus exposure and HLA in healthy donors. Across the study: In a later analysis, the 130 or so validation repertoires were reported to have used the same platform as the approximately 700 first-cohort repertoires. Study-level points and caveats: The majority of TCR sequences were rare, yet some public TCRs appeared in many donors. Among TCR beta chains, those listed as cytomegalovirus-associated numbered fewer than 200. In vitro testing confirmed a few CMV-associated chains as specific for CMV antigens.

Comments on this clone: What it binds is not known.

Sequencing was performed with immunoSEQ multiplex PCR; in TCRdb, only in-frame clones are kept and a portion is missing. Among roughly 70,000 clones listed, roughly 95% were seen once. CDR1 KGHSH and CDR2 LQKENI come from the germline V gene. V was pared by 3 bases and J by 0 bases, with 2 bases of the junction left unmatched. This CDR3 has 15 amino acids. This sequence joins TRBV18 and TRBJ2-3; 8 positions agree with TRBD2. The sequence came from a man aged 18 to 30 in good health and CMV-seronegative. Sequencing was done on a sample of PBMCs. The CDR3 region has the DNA TGTGCCAGCTCACCTAGCGGGGCCAGCACAGATACGCAGTATTTT. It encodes CASSPSGASTDTQYF.